These 25 T cell receptor beta chains came from one sample sequenced in a study of cytomegalovirus exposure and HLA in healthy donors (dated by TCRdb to the late 2010s). Library construction relied on the immunoSEQ multiplex PCR assay. The multiplex PCR relied on a mix of 60 forward primers for TCR Vbeta segments and 13 reverse primers for TCR Jbeta segments. In TCRdb, the immuneACCESS table is reduced to in-frame sequences with V and J assigned. These tables do not hold every clone; where another copy was compared, an unresolved V gene accounts for under half, and the others remain unexplained. In this sample the table shows 100,000 to 150,000 clones, 70% to 85% of which occur a single time. 10% to 15% of the sample goes to the ten largest clones. The sample was PBMCs. These receptors were taken from a woman aged 40-49 years in good health and CMV-seropositive.

The chain is built from TRBV7-6 and TRBJ2-1; 8 nucleotides align to TRBD2. Per germline, CDR1 SGHVS and CDR2 FNYEAQ. V shed 2 bases and J 8 bases; nucleotides not matched to a gene: 8. This CDR3 is built from 15 residues. CDR3 bases: TGTGCCAGCAGCTTACCCCCGGGGGGGTGGGATGAGCAGTTCTTC. This sequence encodes CASSLPPGGWDEQFF.

The gene calls are TRBV29-1 and TRBJ2-7; 9 positions agree with TRBD1. CDR1 and CDR2 from the germline V gene are SQVTM and ANQGSEA. J gave up 7 bases and V 7 bases, and 14 bases lay outside the gene matches. This CDR3 region has 14 residues. CDR3 sequence: CSEGRGQGGVEQYF. Written as DNA, the CDR3 is TGCAGCGAGGGTCGGGGACAGGGTGGGGTAGAGCAGTACTTC.

The chain joins TRBV27 to TRBJ2-2; D perhaps matches TRBD1 (6 bases). Germline assignment: CDR1 MNHEY and CDR2 SMNVEV (reference sequence). The CDR3 length is 16 residues. Trimming stripped 2 bases from V and 6 bases from J, with 16 bases between. This chain's CDR3 is CASSLAHRARAGELFF. The DNA of the CDR3 is TGTGCCAGCAGTTTAGCCCACAGGGCTAGGGCCGGGGAGCTGTTTTTT.

V usage is TRBV18 and J usage is TRBJ1-2; possibly TRBD1 for D (6 bases). Between the trimmed V and J ends, which lost 6 bases and 2 bases, there was a span of 10 bases. The CDR3 sequence is 13 residues long. Germline CDR1 is KGHSH and CDR2 is LQKENI. The CDR3 spells CASSIDRNYGYTF. The DNA for the CDR3 is TGTGCCAGCTCCATCGACAGGAACTATGGCTACACCTTC.

This chain links TRBV4-2 with TRBJ2-3, with 7 bases that match TRBD1. The V segment lost 4 bases and the J segment 1 base; nucleotides outside the gene matches: 2. The CDR3 consists of 14 residues. CDR1 and CDR2 (germline): LGHNA, YNFKEQ. CDR3 residues: CASSRGQRTDTQYF. CDR3 DNA: TGTGCCAGCAGCCGGGGACAGCGCACAGATACGCAGTATTTT.

The genes are TRBV19 and TRBJ1-3, with unresolved D. CDR3 length: 12 amino acids. V lost 6 bases and J 2 bases, leaving 5 bases between the germline ends. Per germline, CDR1 LNHDA and CDR2 SQIVND (reference sequence). CDR3 amino acids: CASSPAGNTIYF. The CDR3 DNA is TGTGCCAGTAGCCCCGCTGGAAACACCATATATTTT.

The rearrangement joins TRBV19 to TRBJ1-1; 8 nucleotides line up with TRBD1. There are 16 residues in the CDR3. From germline, CDR1 is LNHDA and CDR2 SQIVND (reference sequence). With V trimmed by 4 bases and J by 3 bases, 10 bases remained unmatched. This chain's CDR3 is CASSRSRGQGYTEAFF. For the CDR3, the DNA is TGTGCCAGTAGTAGGTCCAGGGGGCAAGGGTACACTGAAGCTTTCTTT.

The V gene is TRBV29-1, the J gene TRBJ1-2, with D possibly TRBD1 on 5 matching bases. The V gene's germline CDR1 is SQVTM and CDR2 ANQGSEA. This CDR3 is 11 amino acids long. Trimming left V 1 base short and J 6 bases short, with 6 bases between. As DNA, the CDR3 is TGCAGCGTTGAAGGGGGGGATGGCTACACCTTC. This encodes CSVEGGDGYTF.

The CDR3 region has the DNA TGTGCCAGCAGCGCGGGGGGGGTAAGAGAGACCCAGTACTTC. The encoded protein is CASSAGGVRETQYF. The chain carries TRBV9 and TRBJ2-5; 8 nucleotides line up with TRBD2. V lost 3 bases and J lost 4; bases outside the gene matches: 5. The CDR3 consists of 14 residues. Germline values: CDR1 SGDLS, CDR2 YYNGEE.

The CDR3 sequence is CAILSGTAYEQYF. CDR3 in DNA: TGTGCCATTCTTTCCGGGACAGCCTACGAGCAGTACTTC. The chain joins TRBV28 to TRBJ2-7; TRBD1 aligns across 7 bases. The V segment lost 10 bases and the J segment 2 bases; nucleotides outside the gene matches: 8. CDR1 is MDHEN, CDR2 SYDVKM, per germline. The CDR3 extends over 13 amino acids.

The chain links TRBV28 to TRBJ2-7; D gene unclear. The V gene's germline CDR1 is MDHEN and CDR2 SYDVKM. The V gene lost 2 bases and the J gene lost 1 base, with 9 bases spanning the gap. The CDR3 is 14 amino acids. In nucleotides, the CDR3 is TGTGCCAGCAGTTTAATACGAGATTCCTACGAGCAGTACTTC. This encodes CASSLIRDSYEQYF.

This clone was recorded a few times. This chain joins TRBV15 and TRBJ1-4; 9 bases fit TRBD1. This CDR3 region has 15 residues. Per germline, CDR1 LNHNV and CDR2 YYDKDF (reference sequence). J gave up 6 bases and V 3 bases, and 5 bases lay outside the gene matches. CDR3 coding DNA: TGTGCCACCAGCAGGGAGGGACAGGGCCATGAAAAACTGTTTTTT. Translation gives CATSREGQGHEKLFF.

This clone was observed a handful of times. The chain employs TRBV30 and TRBJ2-7; 7 bases line up with TRBD1. The J segment lost 3 bases and the V segment lost 0 bases, leaving 5 bases of the junction unmatched. There are 14 residues in the CDR3. The V gene's germline CDR1 is GTSNPN and CDR2 SVGIG (reference sequence). DNA of the CDR3: TGTGCCTGGAGTGTAGGGGGCAGTCTCTACGAGCAGTACTTC. Its translation is CAWSVGGSLYEQYF.

The chain is built from TRBV23-1 and TRBJ2-1; 7 bases line up with TRBD1. TRBV23-1 is labeled an ORF, and its function is uncertain. The CDR3 consists of 14 residues. With 2 bases clipped from V and 8 bases from J, the junction kept 6 bases outside the gene matches. Here the CDR3 reads CASSQEGQRDEQFF. DNA for the CDR3: TGCGCCAGCAGTCAAGAGGGACAGAGGGATGAGCAGTTCTTC.

The chain joins TRBV2 to TRBJ2-3; 9 bases line up with TRBD1. Germline values: CDR1 SNHLY, CDR2 FYNNEI. The CDR3 totals 17 residues. Trimming removed 6 bases from V and 0 bases from J; junction bases left unmatched: 10. CDR3 sequence reads: CASRSGQGFFSTDTQYF. DNA of the CDR3: TGTGCCAGCAGGTCGGGACAGGGATTTTTTAGCACAGATACGCAGTATTTT.

CDR3 coding DNA: TGTGCCAGCAGGGAGGACAGGGTTGAAAAACTGTTTTTT. Encoded protein: CASREDRVEKLFF. The rearrangement links TRBV2 to TRBJ1-4; 8 nucleotides match TRBD1. The J segment lost 7 bases and the V segment lost 6 bases, leaving 4 bases of the junction unmatched. CDR3 size: 13 residues. The germline V gene has CDR1 SNHLY and CDR2 FYNNEI. Complete variable domain (other parts from reference TRBV2 and TRBJ1-4): EPEVTQTPSHQVTQMGQEVILRCVPISNHLYFYWYRQILGQKVEFLVSFYNNEISEKSEIFDDQFSVERPDGSNFTLKIRSTKLEDSAMYFCASREDRVEKLFFGSGTQLSVL.

The CDR3 sequence: CASSLEERGEQFF. The CDR3 DNA reads as TGTGCCAGCAGCCTCGAGGAGAGAGGCGAGCAGTTCTTC. The rearrangement uses TRBV5-6 and TRBJ2-1, with D uncertain. Germline values: CDR1 SGHDT, CDR2 YYEEEE. This CDR3 comprises 13 residues. V was cut by 4 bases and J by 10 bases, with 15 bases left in between.

J is TRBJ2-5 and V is TRBV5-1; the D is unclear. Germline V gene data show CDR1 as SGHRS and CDR2 as YFSETQ. Trimming removed 0 bases from V and 0 bases from J, with 12 bases in between. The CDR3 consists of 16 residues. CDR3 region: CASSLGADMYQETQYF. CDR3 nucleotide sequence: TGCGCCAGCAGCTTGGGGGCCGATATGTACCAAGAGACCCAGTACTTC. Using reference TRBV5-1 and TRBJ2-5 for the parts outside the CDR3, the full variable domain is KAGVTQTPRYLIKTRGQQVTLSCSPISGHRSVSWYQQTPGQGLQFLFEYFSETQRNKGNFPGRFSGRQFSNSRSEMNVSTLELGDSALYLCASSLGADMYQETQYFGPGTRLLVL.

This sequence joins TRBV5-1 and TRBJ1-1; no definite D call. The CDR3 spans 15 residues. Trimming took off 1 base at V and 4 bases at J, with 14 bases between the two ends. From germline, CDR1 is SGHRS and CDR2 YFSETQ. DNA for the CDR3: TGCGCCAGCAGCTTGTCGGCGGGTGTAGGCACTGAAGCTTTCTTT. It encodes CASSLSAGVGTEAFF.

This chain's CDR3 is CASSRWRELGELFF. The CDR3, as DNA: TGTGCCAGCAGCCGTTGGCGGGAGCTCGGGGAGCTGTTTTTT. The V gene is TRBV11-2, the J gene TRBJ2-2; TRBD2 aligns across 7 bases. The germline CDR1 and CDR2 sequences are SGHAT and FQNNGV. This CDR3 has 14 amino acids. Trimming cost V 5 bases and J 7 bases; bases outside gene matches: 7.

This chain connects TRBV5-1 to TRBJ2-3; 9 nucleotides match TRBD1. The CDR3 loop spans 17 amino acids. CDR1 is SGHRS, CDR2 YFSETQ, per germline. The ends lost 2 bases at V and 4 bases at J; junction bases unmatched: 11. The CDR3 nucleotides read TGCGCCAGCAGCTTCCTGAATTGGGGACAGGGAGCAGATACGCAGTATTTT. Translation gives CASSFLNWGQGADTQYF.

This clone was detected a few times. This chain joins TRBV21-1 and TRBJ2-1; TRBD2 is taken as the D call from the table, unchecked against the DNA. TRBV21-1 corresponds to a pseudogene. This CDR3 has 18 residues. The CDR3 DNA is TGTGCCAGCAGCAAAGTTACAGGGGCTAGCGGGAGATACAATGAGCAGTTCTTC. Encoded protein: CASSKVTGASGRYNEQFF.

The chain links TRBV4-1 to TRBJ1-3, with D possibly TRBD1 on 5 matching bases. CDR1 is MGHRA and CDR2 is YSYEKL in the germline V gene. Trimming took 0 bases from V and 0 from J, leaving 21 bases between them. This CDR3 region has 20 residues. CDR3: CASSQEGWGVTVTSGNTIYF. The DNA for the CDR3 is TGCGCCAGCAGCCAAGAGGGTTGGGGGGTAACAGTTACCTCTGGAAACACCATATATTTT.

This chain uses TRBV30 with TRBJ2-3; possibly TRBD2 for D (5 bases). Trimming left V 4 bases short and J 2 bases short, with 13 bases between. Germline loops: CDR1 GTSNPN, CDR2 SVGIG (reference sequence). The CDR3 runs to 14 residues. CDR3 region: CAWNQDFLTDTQYF. The CDR3, as DNA: TGTGCCTGGAATCAGGACTTTCTCACAGATACGCAGTATTTT.

The chain has TRBV30 and TRBJ1-1; D not certain. Germline assignment: CDR1 GTSNPN and CDR2 SVGIG (reference sequence). Trimming cost V 4 bases and J 7 bases, with 13 bases left between them. This CDR3 is 12 amino acids long. The DNA of the CDR3 is TGTGCCTGGATGCGGAGCCAACTTGAAGCTTTCTTT. Its translation: CAWMRSQLEAFF.